What follows are 3 T cell receptor beta chains derived from one specimen sequenced in a study of blood T cell repertoires in COVID-19. TCRdb's table, derived via immunoSEQ multiplex PCR, lists solely in-frame clones and lacks some. The sample includes roughly 200,000 clones, 90% to 95% of them seen just once. Sequencing was performed on peripheral blood. These receptors were collected from a man aged 30-40 years with COVID-19, enrolled during active disease.

V gene TRBV6-5 combines with J gene TRBJ1-6, with D perhaps matching TRBD1 (6 bases). CDR1 is MNHEY, CDR2 SVGAGI, per germline. The length of the CDR3 is 14 residues. The V and J ends lost 6 bases and 7 bases respectively, with 13 bases between them. CDR3 sequence: CASRDQGPNSPLHF. The DNA of the CDR3 is TGTGCCAGCAGAGACCAGGGGCCCAATTCACCCCTCCACTTT.

The V and J genes are TRBV2 and TRBJ2-5; D is unclear. V lost 8 bases and J 2 bases, leaving 12 bases between the germline ends. In germline, CDR1 is SNHLY, CDR2 FYNNEI. CDR3 size: 13 residues. The chain's CDR3 is CASQLEHQETQYF. The CDR3 DNA is TGTGCCAGCCAGCTAGAACATCAAGAGACCCAGTACTTC. The complete variable domain, with remaining parts taken from reference TRBV2 and TRBJ2-5, reads EPEVTQTPSHQVTQMGQEVILRCVPISNHLYFYWYRQILGQKVEFLVSFYNNEISEKSEIFDDQFSVERPDGSNFTLKIRSTKLEDSAMYFCASQLEHQETQYFGPGTRLLVL.

This clone was seen a single time. The CDR3 protein is CAWTNSRSEKLFF. The CDR3 coding sequence is TGTGCCTGGACCAACAGTAGGTCTGAAAAACTGTTTTTT. The rearrangement uses TRBV30 and TRBJ1-4; no clear D. Germline values: CDR1 GTSNPN, CDR2 SVGIG (reference sequence). CDR3 length: 13 amino acids. Between the trimmed V and J ends, which lost 4 bases and 7 bases, there was a span of 13 bases.